This entry lists 17 T cell receptor beta chains sequenced from one sample in a study of shared clonotypes between healthy human individuals. The naive CD8 subset, CD45RO-negative cells positively selected for CCR7, excluded terminally differentiated effector memory CD45RA+ cells. TCRdb keeps only in-frame clones here, not all; method: immunoSEQ multiplex PCR. The repertoire holds over 2 million clones, with about 95% as singletons. Sequencing was done on a sample of naive CD8+ T cells sorted from blood. Receptor source: a man in his late teens or twenties in good health.

Concerning this clone: Additional DNA sequences in this sample encode the identical CDR3. CDR3 sequence: CASSLSAGGNEQFF. DNA for the CDR3: TGTGCCAGCAGTTTGTCGGCAGGGGGCAATGAGCAGTTCTTC. V usage is TRBV27 and J usage is TRBJ2-1, with 7 bases identical to TRBD1. The CDR3 length is 14 residues. Germline values: CDR1 MNHEY, CDR2 SMNVEV (reference sequence). The J segment lost 6 bases and the V segment lost 3 bases, leaving 5 bases of the junction unmatched.

V gene TRBV25-1 combines with J gene TRBJ2-7, with 7 bases lining up with TRBD1. The junction had 5 bases not matched to a gene; V was cut back by 1 base and J by 5 bases. The V gene's germline CDR1 is MGHDK and CDR2 SYGVNS. This CDR3 spans 14 amino acids. The CDR3 reads CASSEWGQYHEQYF. CDR3 sequence (DNA): TGTGCCAGCAGTGAATGGGGACAGTACCACGAGCAGTACTTC.

To note about this clone: Other DNA sequences within the sample encode an identical CDR3. The chain combines TRBV27 with TRBJ2-1; D may correspond to TRBD1 or TRBD2 (5 bases each). Trimming cost V 3 bases and J 5 bases, with 11 bases left between them. This CDR3 contains 14 residues. CDR1 is MNHEY, CDR2 SMNVEV, per germline (reference sequence). The CDR3 coding sequence is TGTGCCAGCAGTTTGAGGCAGGGAGACAATGAGCAGTTCTTC. Its protein product is CASSLRQGDNEQFF.

This rearrangement joins TRBV4-1 to TRBJ1-6, with 7 nucleotides matching TRBD1. V lost 3 bases to trimming and J lost 7 bases; unmatched junction nucleotides: 6. The CDR3 is made up of 15 amino acids. Germline V gene data show CDR1 as MGHRA and CDR2 as YSYEKL. In DNA, the CDR3 is TGCGCCAGCAGCCAGCCCGGGACAGACAATTCACCCCTCCACTTT. Amino acids: CASSQPGTDNSPLHF.

In the case of this clone: The sample carries other DNA sequences with the same CDR3. The chain links TRBV29-1 to TRBJ2-3, with 9 positions matching TRBD1. V shed 5 bases and J 3 bases; nucleotides not matched to a gene: 6. In germline, CDR1 is SQVTM, CDR2 ANQGSEA. This CDR3 spans 14 amino acids. The CDR3, as DNA: TGCAGCGTTTATACAGGGGGCGGAACAGATACGCAGTATTTT. Translating it yields CSVYTGGGTDTQYF.

The chain employs TRBV7-9 and TRBJ2-5; D might be TRBD1 or TRBD2, each matching 6 bases. V was cut by 5 bases and J by 5 bases, with 21 bases left in between. Germline CDR1 SEHNR, CDR2 FQNEAQ (reference sequence). The CDR3 covers 16 residues. The CDR3 sequence: CASSLARRGSGETQYF. DNA for the CDR3: TGTGCCAGCAGCCTCGCGCGGAGGGGGAGCGGGGAGACCCAGTACTTC.

V usage is TRBV30 and J usage is TRBJ1-4, with D uncertain. Germline V gene sequence: CDR1 GTSNPN, CDR2 SVGIG (reference sequence). CDR3 length equals 13 residues. The chain's CDR3 is CASEGREGEKLFF. The CDR3 DNA reads TGTGCTTCGGAAGGGAGGGAAGGTGAAAAACTGTTTTTT. Using reference TRBV30 and TRBJ1-4 for the parts outside the CDR3, the full variable domain is SQTIHQWPATLVQPVGSPLSLECTVEGTSNPNLYWYRQAAGRGLQLLFYSVGIGQISSEVPQNLSASRPQDRQFILSSKKLLLSDSGFYLCASEGREGEKLFFGSGTQLSVL.

The chain recombines TRBV7-2 with TRBJ1-1; no clear D gene. The CDR3 length is 13 residues. V lost 1 base and J lost 2, with 5 bases in between. Germline V gene data show CDR1 as SGHTA and CDR2 as FQGNSA. CDR3: CASSLGFNTEAFF. CDR3 sequence (DNA): TGTGCCAGCAGCTTAGGGTTTAACACTGAAGCTTTCTTT.

The chain uses TRBV15 and TRBJ2-7; 8 nucleotides align to TRBD2. CDR1 is LNHNV and CDR2 is YYDKDF in the germline V gene (reference sequence). Germline trimming cut 0 bases from V and 3 bases from J; bases unmatched to any gene: 7. The CDR3 is 16 amino acids. The CDR3 sequence: CATSRDPREGYYEQYF. As DNA, the CDR3 is TGTGCCACCAGCAGAGATCCACGGGAGGGATACTACGAGCAGTACTTC.

This chain connects TRBV10-1 to TRBJ2-1; 7 bases are a match to TRBD1. The germline CDR1 and CDR2 sequences are WNHNN and SYGVQD (reference sequence). V dropped 0 bases and J dropped 2; count of bases not matched to a gene: 4. The CDR3 spans 16 residues. The CDR3 sequence: CASSESPGQPYNEQFF. Here the CDR3 DNA reads TGCGCCAGCAGTGAGTCACCGGGACAGCCCTACAATGAGCAGTTCTTC.

This clone occurred a few times. The CDR3 DNA is TGTGCCAGCTCACCACCGACAGGTTGGGGGAACTATGGCTACACCTTC. It is translated as CASSPPTGWGNYGYTF. This chain links TRBV18 with TRBJ1-2; maybe TRBD1 (6 bases). Germline CDR1 is KGHSH and CDR2 is LQKENI. The CDR3 has 16 residues. V gave up 0 bases and J gave up 2 bases, with 13 bases separating them.

The V call is TRBV9, the J call TRBJ1-1, with D possibly TRBD1 on 6 matching bases. V shed 3 bases and J shed 3 bases, with 15 bases lying between them. Germline V gene lookup returns CDR1 SGDLS and CDR2 YYNGEE. The CDR3 has 15 amino acids. The CDR3 DNA follows: TGTGCCAGCAGCGACGAATGGGGGCTTGACACTGAAGCTTTCTTT. Its translation is CASSDEWGLDTEAFF.

The chain carries TRBV7-9 and TRBJ1-1; D is perhaps TRBD1 (6 bases). With 7 bases removed from V and 5 bases from J, the gap between germline ends came to 17 bases. Germline V lookup: CDR1 SEHNR, CDR2 FQNEAQ (reference sequence). This CDR3 has 14 residues. CDR3 sequence (DNA): TGTGCCAGCACCCTCGTCGCGGGGGCTACTGAAGCTTTCTTT. Its protein product is CASTLVAGATEAFF.

As DNA, the CDR3 is TGTGCCAGCAGCGCCAGCGGGGGGGCCGGCGATACGCAGTATTTT. Its protein product is CASSASGGAGDTQYF. The V call is TRBV9, the J call TRBJ2-3, with 10 bases identical to TRBD2. The V gene end was trimmed by 3 bases and the J gene end by 6 bases; junction bases not matched to a gene: 7. The CDR3 covers 15 residues. Germline assignment: CDR1 SGDLS and CDR2 YYNGEE. The entire variable domain, with the rest obtained from reference TRBV9 and TRBJ2-3, is as follows: DSGVTQTPKHLITATGQRVTLRCSPRSGDLSVYWYQQSLDQGLQFLIQYYNGEERAKGNILERFSAQQFPDLHSELNLSSLELGDSALYFCASSASGGAGDTQYFGPGTRLTVL.

The genes are TRBV11-2 and TRBJ2-1, with a possible D match to TRBD1 (5 bases). The CDR3 consists of 17 residues. V was pared by 2 bases and J by 8 bases, with 22 bases between. In germline, CDR1 is SGHAT, CDR2 FQNNGV. CDR3 region: CASSLFNTQYRPDEQFF. CDR3 in DNA: TGTGCCAGCAGCTTATTCAACACCCAATACAGGCCTGATGAGCAGTTCTTC.

V gene TRBV4-1 combines with J gene TRBJ1-2, with no clear D. The germline V and J ends were trimmed by 3 bases and 4 bases, with 3 bases remaining between them. In germline, CDR1 is MGHRA, CDR2 YSYEKL. This CDR3 comprises 11 residues. CDR3 loop: CASSHSYGYTF. DNA of the CDR3: TGCGCCAGCAGCCACTCCTATGGCTACACCTTC.

J is TRBJ2-7 and V is TRBV5-6; D remains ambiguous. CDR1 is SGHDT and CDR2 is YYEEEE in the germline V gene. Deletions cut 4 bases from V and 2 bases from J, with 16 bases between. The CDR3 loop spans 15 amino acids. The CDR3: CASSTYGSWAYEQYF. CDR3 nucleotide sequence: TGTGCCAGCAGCACGTACGGGTCTTGGGCCTACGAGCAGTACTTC.